Following are 30 T cell receptor beta chains from one sample sequenced in a study of cytotoxic CD8 clonotypes in ibrutinib-treated CLL. Clones were sequenced by immunoSEQ multiplex PCR, and TCRdb holds only the in-frame ones, with some missing. The repertoire holds 150,000 or so clones, with around 81% as singletons. Sequencing used PBMCs, obtained after 36 months of ibrutinib treatment. These receptors were taken from a human donor with chronic lymphocytic leukemia.

V usage is TRBV7-9 and J usage is TRBJ2-3; 9 bases map to TRBD2. J lost 0 bases, V lost 4 bases, and 5 bases had no gene match. CDR1 is SEHNR, CDR2 FQNEAQ, per germline (reference sequence). This CDR3 spans 16 amino acids. CDR3 protein: CASSWGLASSTDTQYF. The CDR3 region has the DNA TGTGCCAGCAGCTGGGGACTAGCAAGTAGCACAGATACGCAGTATTTT.

The table lists this clone with a few counts. The rearrangement joins TRBV27 to TRBJ1-1, with D possibly TRBD1 on 5 matching bases. Trimming pared 8 bases from V and 11 bases from J, leaving 15 bases between. Germline V gene sequence: CDR1 MNHEY, CDR2 SMNVEV (reference sequence). The length of the CDR3 is 11 residues. The CDR3, as DNA: TGTGCCAGCCGAGGGGCAGGGCGGGCTTTCTTT. This codes for CASRGAGRAFF.

V is TRBV28 and J is TRBJ2-5; 8 nucleotides align to TRBD2. With 6 bases clipped from V and 1 base from J, the junction kept 13 bases outside the gene matches. Germline V gene lookup returns CDR1 MDHEN and CDR2 SYDVKM. There are 17 residues in the CDR3. CDR3 amino acids: CASRKLYSGGAQETQYF. The DNA of the CDR3 is TGTGCCAGCAGAAAATTATATTCGGGGGGGGCCCAAGAGACCCAGTACTTC.

The chain is built from TRBV6-5 and TRBJ2-7, with TRBD2 matching 11 bases. V was clipped by 0 bases and J by 3 bases; unmatched bases: 1. The length of the CDR3 is 15 residues. Germline CDR1 MNHEY, CDR2 SVGAGI. CDR3: CASSYSLAGGYEQYF. The CDR3, as DNA: TGTGCCAGCAGTTACTCGCTAGCGGGGGGCTACGAGCAGTACTTC.

V is TRBV28 and J is TRBJ2-7; D is tentatively TRBD1 or TRBD2 (5 bases each). Germline V gives CDR1 MDHEN, CDR2 SYDVKM. CDR3 length equals 14 residues. The V gene lost 5 bases and the J gene lost 5 bases, with 16 bases spanning the gap. The CDR3 nucleotides are TGTGCCAGCAGTCCTACGGGACGGTCCCACGAGCAGTACTTC. It is translated as CASSPTGRSHEQYF. The entire variable domain, with the rest obtained from reference TRBV28 and TRBJ2-7, is as follows: DVKVTQSSRYLVKRTGEKVFLECVQDMDHENMFWYRQDPGLGLRLIYFSYDVKMKEKGDIPEGYSVSREKKERFSLILESASTNQTSMYLCASSPTGRSHEQYFGPGTRLTVT.

The rearrangement uses TRBV5-1 and TRBJ1-2; a possible D gene is TRBD1 (5 bases). The germline V gene has CDR1 SGHRS and CDR2 YFSETQ. The CDR3 has 13 amino acids. V shed 2 bases and J shed 8 bases, with 13 bases lying between them. CDR3 residues: CASSFRSGVGYTF. The CDR3 DNA follows: TGCGCCAGCAGCTTCAGGTCGGGGGTGGGCTACACCTTC.

The chain couples TRBV29-1 to TRBJ1-4; 7 bases align to TRBD1. The CDR3 contains 13 residues. Looked up from germline, CDR1 is SQVTM and CDR2 is ANQGSEA. V dropped 6 bases and J dropped 8; count of bases not matched to a gene: 9. This CDR3 is CSVAGQMDEKLFF. The DNA for the CDR3 is TGCAGCGTAGCGGGACAGATGGACGAAAAACTGTTTTTT.

The V call is TRBV10-3, the J call TRBJ1-1; tentatively, D is TRBD1 (5 bases). Trimming left V 8 bases short and J 6 bases short, with 19 bases between. CDR1 is ENHRY and CDR2 is SYGVKD in the germline V gene. The CDR3 is 14 residues long. CDR3 in DNA: TGTGCCATCGGGGGGTTTGTTGGAACAGCTGAAGCTTTCTTT. This translates into CAIGGFVGTAEAFF.

The V call is TRBV23-1, the J call TRBJ1-6; D not resolved. TRBV23-1 is filed as an ORF, its function uncertain. Trimming removed 7 bases at V and 6 bases at J, with 7 bases between. There are 12 residues in the CDR3. CDR3 residues: CASNLGNSPLHF. CDR3 coding DNA: TGCGCCAGCAACCTCGGTAATTCACCCCTCCACTTT.

This chain joins TRBV7-2 and TRBJ2-3; 8 bases align to TRBD2. Germline CDR1 and CDR2: SGHTA and FQGNSA. This CDR3 is 19 amino acids long. J lost 1 base, V lost 5 bases, and 17 bases had no gene match. CDR3 sequence (DNA): TGTGCCAGCAGCAGAGACGTCTGGACTAGCCTCCCCCGCACAGATACGCAGTATTTT. It encodes CASSRDVWTSLPRTDTQYF.

The V call is TRBV7-8, the J call TRBJ1-2; D uncertain. The germline gives CDR1 SGHVS, CDR2 FQNEAQ. V was shortened by 5 bases and J by 5 bases, with 9 bases between the two germline ends. The CDR3 spans 12 residues. CDR3 region: CASSPEYYGYTF. CDR3 DNA: TGTGCCAGCAGCCCGGAATATTATGGCTACACCTTC.

V usage is TRBV9 and J usage is TRBJ2-1, with 8 bases matching TRBD1. CDR1 and CDR2 (germline): SGDLS, YYNGEE. The CDR3 extends over 15 amino acids. Trimming took 5 bases from V and 2 from J; bases not matched to a gene: 6. For the CDR3, the DNA is TGTGCCAGCAGGAAGGACAGGGCCCCCTACAATGAGCAGTTCTTC. Its translation: CASRKDRAPYNEQFF.

The V call is TRBV6-1, the J call TRBJ2-7, with D possibly matching TRBD2 (6 bases). There are 14 residues in the CDR3. CDR1 MNHNS and CDR2 SASEGT come from the germline V gene. V lost 5 bases and J lost 4, with 15 bases in between. The CDR3 sequence is CASSPWTGEYEQYF. CDR3 sequence (DNA): TGTGCCAGCAGTCCGTGGACGGGAGAGTACGAGCAGTACTTC.

The chain uses TRBV10-1 and TRBJ2-7; D uncertain. V was clipped by 4 bases and J by 5 bases, with 12 bases between them. CDR1 and CDR2 (germline): WNHNN, SYGVQD (reference sequence). This CDR3 region has 13 residues. Here the CDR3 reads CASSGSEFHEQYF. CDR3 DNA: TGCGCCAGCAGTGGATCGGAATTTCACGAGCAGTACTTC.

The chain joins TRBV7-9 to TRBJ1-5; 7 positions match TRBD1. CDR1 and CDR2 (germline): SEHNR, FQNEAQ (reference sequence). The CDR3 is 15 amino acids. Trimming removed 0 bases from V and 5 bases from J; junction bases left unmatched: 4. The CDR3 is CASSLATGAHQPQHF. CDR3 in DNA: TGTGCCAGCAGCTTAGCTACAGGGGCTCATCAGCCCCAGCATTTT.

V gene TRBV19 combines with J gene TRBJ2-4, with D perhaps TRBD1 (5 bases). The CDR3 totals 16 residues. CDR1 is LNHDA, CDR2 SQIVND, per germline (reference sequence). V dropped 3 bases and J dropped 1 base, with 13 bases sitting between them. CDR3 residues: CASSIRTRWAKNIQYF. Here the CDR3 DNA reads TGTGCCAGTAGTATTCGGACAAGGTGGGCCAAAAACATTCAGTACTTC.

The chain employs TRBV5-1 and TRBJ2-1, with unresolved D. The CDR3 spans 13 residues. The germline V gene has CDR1 SGHRS and CDR2 YFSETQ. Trimming left V 0 bases short and J 8 bases short, with 9 bases between. The CDR3 nucleotides are TGCGCCAGCAGCTTGGTTCTTACGGATGAGCAGTTCTTC. Amino acid sequence: CASSLVLTDEQFF.

J is TRBJ2-5 and V is TRBV5-6; D is ambiguous. Germline V gives CDR1 SGHDT, CDR2 YYEEEE. The V gene lost 2 bases and the J gene lost 4 bases, with 3 bases spanning the gap. The CDR3 has 11 amino acids. The CDR3 loop reads CASSFRETQYF. In DNA form, the CDR3 reads TGTGCCAGCAGCTTTCGAGAGACCCAGTACTTC.

This clone was observed a single time. V is TRBV18 and J is TRBJ2-3, with a tentative D call TRBD1 (6 bases). CDR1 is KGHSH and CDR2 is LQKENI in the germline V gene. Trimming removed 0 bases at V and 6 bases at J, with 7 bases between. This CDR3 spans 13 amino acids. The CDR3: CASSPPGGDTQYF. In DNA form, the CDR3 reads TGTGCCAGCTCACCACCAGGGGGTGATACGCAGTATTTT.

This clone was seen a handful of times. The chain recombines TRBV18 with TRBJ1-5; 8 bases match TRBD1. Germline V gene sequence: CDR1 KGHSH, CDR2 LQKENI. The CDR3 extends over 15 amino acids. J was trimmed by 5 bases and V by 2 bases; bases with no gene match: 5. The CDR3 sequence is CASSPSGQAHQPQHF. The CDR3 nucleotides read TGTGCCAGCTCACCATCGGGACAGGCCCATCAGCCCCAGCATTTT.

V usage is TRBV2 and J usage is TRBJ2-7, with 10 bases identical to TRBD2. The trim removed 6 bases at V and 3 bases at J, leaving 5 bases unmatched. This CDR3 contains 14 residues. Germline V gene sequence: CDR1 SNHLY, CDR2 FYNNEI. CDR3 DNA sequence: TGTGCCAGCAGACTAGCGGGACTTAGCTACGAGCAGTACTTC. Translation gives CASRLAGLSYEQYF.

The chain carries TRBV2 and TRBJ2-7, with D uncertain. V was trimmed by 6 bases and J by 5 bases, leaving 14 bases between them. Per germline, CDR1 SNHLY and CDR2 FYNNEI. The CDR3 is 13 amino acids. CDR3 DNA: TGTGCCAGCAGCCAGGCCGGCGATAACGAGCAGTACTTC. Translation: CASSQAGDNEQYF.

CDR3 region: CASSYRAPSTDTQYF. The CDR3 region has the DNA TGTGCCAGCAGTTATCGGGCACCTAGCACAGATACGCAGTATTTT. The V gene is TRBV6-6, the J gene TRBJ2-3, with no clear D. The CDR3 sequence is 15 residues long. The germline V gene encodes CDR1 MNHNY and CDR2 SVGAGI (reference sequence). Trimming left V 3 bases short and J 0 bases short, with 10 bases between.

The chain joins TRBV5-1 to TRBJ2-2; D perhaps matches TRBD1 (6 bases). Per germline, CDR1 SGHRS and CDR2 YFSETQ. This CDR3 spans 14 amino acids. Trimming removed 1 base from V and 8 bases from J, with 12 bases in between. CDR3 residues: CASSLRQASGELFF. Written as DNA, the CDR3 is TGCGCCAGCAGCTTGAGACAGGCGAGTGGGGAGCTGTTTTTT.

The J gene is TRBJ2-7, the V gene TRBV6-1; no clear D. The germline CDR1 and CDR2 sequences are MNHNS and SASEGT. CDR3 length: 15 residues. V was clipped by 3 bases and J by 0 bases, with 12 bases between them. The DNA for the CDR3 is TGTGCCAGCAGTGAGAGCAGGTCGAGCTCCTACGAGCAGTACTTC. Encoded protein: CASSESRSSSYEQYF.

The chain combines TRBV10-2 with TRBJ1-1; TRBD1 might be the D (5 bases). V was clipped by 6 bases and J by 5 bases, with 10 bases between them. The CDR3 runs 12 residues. CDR1 is WSHSY, CDR2 SAAADI, per germline. The CDR3 region is CASSPTATEAFF. In nucleotides, the CDR3 is TGCGCCAGCAGCCCGACAGCGACTGAAGCTTTCTTT.

The V gene is TRBV6-5, the J gene TRBJ1-2; maybe TRBD1 (6 bases). The germline CDR1 and CDR2 sequences are MNHEY and SVGAGI. Trimming pared 0 bases from V and 6 bases from J, leaving 14 bases between. The CDR3 contains 15 residues. The CDR3 bases are TGTGCCAGCAGTTACTCGAACTTCGGGGGCAATGGCTACACCTTC. This encodes CASSYSNFGGNGYTF.

This chain joins TRBV30 and TRBJ2-1, with 7 bases fitting TRBD2. CDR1 GTSNPN and CDR2 SVGIG come from the germline V gene (reference sequence). Trimming cost V 1 base and J 3 bases; bases outside gene matches: 3. This CDR3 is built from 14 residues. In DNA, the CDR3 is TGTGCCTGGAGTGCTAGCGGAGTCTACAATGAGCAGTTCTTC. Residues: CAWSASGVYNEQFF. Full variable domain (missing parts from reference TRBV30 and TRBJ2-1): SQTIHQWPATLVQPVGSPLSLECTVEGTSNPNLYWYRQAAGRGLQLLFYSVGIGQISSEVPQNLSASRPQDRQFILSSKKLLLSDSGFYLCAWSASGVYNEQFFGPGTRLTVL.

The chain links TRBV6-1 to TRBJ2-3, with a tentative D call TRBD2 (5 bases). The V gene's germline CDR1 is MNHNS and CDR2 SASEGT. The CDR3 loop spans 11 amino acids. The germline V and J ends were trimmed by 10 bases and 5 bases, with 10 bases remaining between them. For the CDR3, the DNA is TGTGCCACCTCACGGGGAGATACGCAGTATTTT. Translated: CATSRGDTQYF.

The chain combines TRBV10-3 with TRBJ2-3; no clear D. The CDR3 has 11 residues. Trimming left V 7 bases short and J 6 bases short, with 8 bases between. Germline CDR1 is ENHRY and CDR2 is SYGVKD. Written as DNA, the CDR3 is TGTGCCATCACCAGCGCTGATACGCAGTATTTT. Translating it yields CAITSADTQYF.